This TCR beta chain comes out of a study of T cell responses to AZD1222 COVID-19 vaccine. Sequencing used immunoSEQ multiplex PCR; TCRdb keeps in-frame clones, though not all of them. Here the sample spans 80,000 or so clones, over 65% being singletons. The material was peripheral blood, obtained 28 days after the second dose of the MenACWY control vaccine. The TCR was taken from an adult who received the MenACWY meningococcal vaccine as a control.

CDR3 bases: TGTGCCAGCACAGGGGGTGAGAAACTGTTTTTT. Protein sequence: CASTGGEKLFF. The chain joins TRBV2 to TRBJ1-4, with TRBD1 identical over 7 bases. CDR1 and CDR2 (germline): SNHLY, FYNNEI. The CDR3 has 11 residues. Trimming at V came to 7 bases and at J to 11 bases, leaving 4 bases not matched to a gene.